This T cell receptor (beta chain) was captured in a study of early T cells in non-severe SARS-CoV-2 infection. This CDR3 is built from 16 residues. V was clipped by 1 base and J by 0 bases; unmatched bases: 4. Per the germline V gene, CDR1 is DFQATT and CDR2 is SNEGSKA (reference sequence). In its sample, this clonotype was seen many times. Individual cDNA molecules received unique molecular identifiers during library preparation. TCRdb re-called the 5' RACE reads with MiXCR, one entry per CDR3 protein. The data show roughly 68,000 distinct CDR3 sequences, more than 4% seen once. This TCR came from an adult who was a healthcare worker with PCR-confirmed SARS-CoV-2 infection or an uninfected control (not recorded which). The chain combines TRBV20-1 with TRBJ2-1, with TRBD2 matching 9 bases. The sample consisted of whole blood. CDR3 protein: CSARVSSGSSYNEQFF. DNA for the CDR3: TGCAGTGCTAGAGTGAGTAGCGGGAGCTCCTACAATGAGCAGTTCTTC.